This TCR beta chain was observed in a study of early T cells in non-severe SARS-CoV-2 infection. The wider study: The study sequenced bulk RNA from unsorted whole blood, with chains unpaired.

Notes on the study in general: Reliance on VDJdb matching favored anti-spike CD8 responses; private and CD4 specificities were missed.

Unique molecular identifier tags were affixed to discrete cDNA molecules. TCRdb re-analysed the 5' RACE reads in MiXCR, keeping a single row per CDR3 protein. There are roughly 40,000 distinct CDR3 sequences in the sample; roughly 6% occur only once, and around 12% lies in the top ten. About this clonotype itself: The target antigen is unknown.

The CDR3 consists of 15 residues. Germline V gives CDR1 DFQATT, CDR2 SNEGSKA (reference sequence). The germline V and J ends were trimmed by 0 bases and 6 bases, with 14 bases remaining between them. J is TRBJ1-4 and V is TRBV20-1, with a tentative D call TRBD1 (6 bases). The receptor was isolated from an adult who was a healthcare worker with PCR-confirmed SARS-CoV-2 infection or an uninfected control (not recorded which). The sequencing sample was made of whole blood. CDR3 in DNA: TGCAGTGCTAGAGAACCGGGACAAGGGGATGAAAAACTGTTTTTT. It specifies CSAREPGQGDEKLFF.